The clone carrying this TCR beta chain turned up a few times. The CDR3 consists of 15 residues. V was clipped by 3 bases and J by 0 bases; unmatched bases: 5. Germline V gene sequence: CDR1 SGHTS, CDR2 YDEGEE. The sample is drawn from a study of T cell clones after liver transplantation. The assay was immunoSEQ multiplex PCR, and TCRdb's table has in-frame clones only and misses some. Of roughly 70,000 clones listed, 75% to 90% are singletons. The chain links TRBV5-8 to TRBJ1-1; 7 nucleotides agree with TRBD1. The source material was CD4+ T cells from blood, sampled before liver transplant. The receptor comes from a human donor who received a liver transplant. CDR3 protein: CASSWGQLLNTEAFF. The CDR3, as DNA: TGTGCCAGCAGCTGGGGACAGCTCTTGAACACTGAAGCTTTCTTT.